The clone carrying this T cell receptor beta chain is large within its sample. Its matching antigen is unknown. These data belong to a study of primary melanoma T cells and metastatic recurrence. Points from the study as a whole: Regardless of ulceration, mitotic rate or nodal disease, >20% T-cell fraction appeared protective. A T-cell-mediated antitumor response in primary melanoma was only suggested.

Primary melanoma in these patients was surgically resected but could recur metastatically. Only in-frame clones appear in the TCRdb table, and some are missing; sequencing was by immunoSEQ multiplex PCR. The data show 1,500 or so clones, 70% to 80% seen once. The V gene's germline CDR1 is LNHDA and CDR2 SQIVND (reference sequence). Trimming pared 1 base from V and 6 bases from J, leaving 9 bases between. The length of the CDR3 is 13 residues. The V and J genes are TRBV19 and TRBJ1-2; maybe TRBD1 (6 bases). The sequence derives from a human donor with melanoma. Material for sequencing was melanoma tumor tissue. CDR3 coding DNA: TGTGCCAGTAGTATAGGTTGGACAGATGGCTACACCTTC. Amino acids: CASSIGWTDGYTF.